The 25 T cell receptor beta chains listed next were all sequenced from one sample in a study of Ad26.COV2.S vaccination and SARS-CoV-2 variants. Treatment here: 19 received Ad26.COV2.S at low or high dose, single or two shots; roughly 5 received placebo; per-sample allocation not given. Sample collection was performed on day 63 after the first vaccine or placebo injection. The table came from immunoSEQ multiplex PCR; TCRdb's copy has only in-frame clones and leaves some out. The data show hundreds of thousands of clones, 89% seen once. Sequenced here: peripheral blood, sampled in a trial of Ad26.COV2.S vaccine versus placebo. These receptors originate from a person between 18 and 60 years old who received the Ad26.COV2.S COVID-19 vaccine or a placebo.

The chain has TRBV12-3 or TRBV12-4 and TRBJ2-7; 8 bases align to TRBD1. The CDR3 sequence is 13 residues long. Trimming at V came to 4 bases and at J to 7 bases, leaving 6 bases not matched to a gene. This chain's CDR3 is CASSSLQGGEQYF. The DNA for the CDR3 is TGTGCCAGCAGTTCCCTACAGGGGGGTGAGCAGTACTTC.

Comment on this clone: The same CDR3 also results from other DNA sequences found in this sample. The genes are TRBV9 and TRBJ1-1; D is undetermined. V was clipped by 0 bases and J by 2 bases, with 5 bases between them. From germline, CDR1 is SGDLS and CDR2 YYNGEE. The CDR3 is 13 amino acids. CDR3 in DNA: TGTGCCAGCAGCGTAGTACAAAACACTGAAGCTTTCTTT. This translates into CASSVVQNTEAFF.

The chain couples TRBV27 to TRBJ2-7, with 7 positions matching TRBD1. The V segment lost 6 bases and the J segment 5 bases; nucleotides outside the gene matches: 13. Germline CDR1 MNHEY, CDR2 SMNVEV (reference sequence). The CDR3 consists of 15 residues. The CDR3 nucleotides read TGTGCCAGCAGCCTCACAGGGGACCCATGGGACGAGCAGTACTTC. It specifies CASSLTGDPWDEQYF.

CDR3 nucleotides: TGTGCCAGTAACAAACTAGATGCCTCCGCAGATACGCAGTATTTT. It is translated as CASNKLDASADTQYF. The chain recombines TRBV19 with TRBJ2-3; perhaps TRBD2 as D (5 bases). The CDR3 spans 15 residues. Germline V gene data show CDR1 as LNHDA and CDR2 as SQIVND (reference sequence). Trimming removed 7 bases at V and 4 bases at J, with 18 bases between.

The J gene is TRBJ1-2, the V gene TRBV24-1; 8 bases align to TRBD1. The germline V gene has CDR1 KGHDR and CDR2 SFDVKD. V lost 2 bases, J lost 8 bases, and 6 bases stayed unmatched. The CDR3 length is 14 residues. The CDR3 sequence is CATSDWTGKRGYTF. In nucleotides, the CDR3 is TGTGCCACCAGTGATTGGACAGGGAAGAGAGGCTACACCTTC.

The chain carries TRBV4-2 and TRBJ2-4; 7 nucleotides align to TRBD1. The germline V gene encodes CDR1 LGHNA and CDR2 YNFKEQ. The CDR3 spans 16 residues. Germline trimming cut 0 bases from V and 0 bases from J; bases unmatched to any gene: 2. The DNA for the CDR3 is TGTGCCAGCAGCCAAGAAGGGACAGAAGCCAAAAACATTCAGTACTTC. This gives the protein CASSQEGTEAKNIQYF.

V is TRBV10-2 and J is TRBJ2-1; D assignment may be TRBD1 or TRBD2 (5 bases each). The CDR3 has 16 residues. Germline V gene data show CDR1 as WSHSY and CDR2 as SAAADI. V was clipped by 2 bases and J by 7 bases, with 18 bases between them. The DNA of the CDR3 is TGCGCCAGCAGTGAGCCATACCGGGACGCACAAAATGAGCAGTTCTTC. Its protein product is CASSEPYRDAQNEQFF.

V and J are TRBV27 and TRBJ1-1; D is unresolved. Germline V CDR1 and CDR2: MNHEY, SMNVEV (reference sequence). The CDR3 loop spans 15 amino acids. V dropped 5 bases and J dropped 4 bases, with 17 bases sitting between them. The CDR3 coding sequence is TGTGCCAGCAGTCCCCGACATACCCCTCCCACTGAAGCTTTCTTT. Amino acids: CASSPRHTPPTEAFF.

The table lists this clone with a few counts. The chain is built from TRBV3-1 (or the pseudogene TRBV3-2) and TRBJ2-4; 9 bases agree with TRBD2. The CDR3 has 18 residues. CDR1 and CDR2 from the germline V gene are LGHDT and YNNKEL (reference sequence). V shed 0 bases and J 7 bases; nucleotides not matched to a gene: 13. The CDR3 here is CASSQDEAGLAGSNIQYF. The CDR3 coding sequence is TGTGCCAGCAGCCAAGATGAGGCAGGGCTAGCGGGATCTAACATTCAGTACTTC.

The CDR3 nucleotides read TGTGCCAGCAGCTTGGGAGCGGCTAGCACAGATACGCAGTATTTT. This translates into CASSLGAASTDTQYF. The rearrangement joins TRBV5-5 to TRBJ2-3, with D perhaps TRBD2 (5 bases). There are 15 residues in the CDR3. CDR1 SGHKS and CDR2 YYEKEE come from the germline V gene (reference sequence). Deletions cut 0 bases from V and 0 bases from J, with 8 bases between.

V and J are TRBV19 and TRBJ2-3, with D possibly matching TRBD1 (5 bases). The V and J ends lost 2 bases and 2 bases respectively, with 8 bases between them. The germline gives CDR1 LNHDA, CDR2 SQIVND (reference sequence). The CDR3 totals 14 residues. The CDR3 bases are TGTGCCAGTAGTATACAGGGCTCCACAGATACGCAGTATTTT. Amino acid sequence: CASSIQGSTDTQYF.

The chain recombines TRBV7-2 with TRBJ1-1, with 7 bases that match TRBD1. CDR1 is SGHTA and CDR2 is FQGNSA in the germline V gene. V trimming: 6 bases; J trimming: 1 base; junction bases outside the gene matches: 5. The CDR3 contains 14 residues. The CDR3 is CASSSQGGNTEAFF. The CDR3 region has the DNA TGTGCCAGCAGTAGCCAGGGGGGGAACACTGAAGCTTTCTTT.

The CDR3 nucleotides read TGTGCCAGCAGCCAGTTAGCGGGAGGGATGGCAGATACGCAGTATTTT. Its protein product is CASSQLAGGMADTQYF. The V and J genes are TRBV5-4 and TRBJ2-3; 11 bases map to TRBD2. V was clipped by 4 bases and J by 4 bases; unmatched bases: 8. This CDR3 spans 16 amino acids. The V gene's germline CDR1 is SGHNT and CDR2 YYREEE (reference sequence).

CDR3: CAISGSEVGETQYF. The CDR3 coding sequence is TGTGCCATCAGTGGTTCTGAGGTTGGGGAGACCCAGTACTTC. This rearrangement joins TRBV10-3 to TRBJ2-5; D uncertain. Germline assignment: CDR1 ENHRY and CDR2 SYGVKD. The V end was cut by 4 bases, the J end by 5 bases, with 14 bases between. This CDR3 contains 14 residues.

The chain couples TRBV6-5 to TRBJ2-1; D is unresolved. V was cut by 5 bases and J by 9 bases, with 11 bases left in between. Germline V lookup: CDR1 MNHEY, CDR2 SVGAGI. CDR3 size: 12 residues. CDR3 in DNA: TGTGCCAGCAGTCAACAACTTGGTGAGCAGTTCTTC. Amino acid sequence: CASSQQLGEQFF.

The chain joins TRBV11-2 to TRBJ2-7; the D is unclear. The CDR3 spans 14 residues. The germline CDR1 and CDR2 sequences are SGHAT and FQNNGV. Trimming removed 0 bases from V and 3 bases from J, with 9 bases in between. CDR3 DNA: TGTGCCAGCAGCTTAGATGGGGTTAACTACGAGCAGTACTTC. It specifies CASSLDGVNYEQYF.

The V and J genes are TRBV23-1 and TRBJ2-2; either TRBD1 or TRBD2 may supply D (5 bases each). TRBV23-1 has ORF status, its function being uncertain. This CDR3 has 17 amino acids. Between the trimmed V and J ends, which lost 0 bases and 0 bases, there was a span of 11 bases. In nucleotides, the CDR3 is TGCGCCAGCAGTCAATCACGGGACGATACGAACACCGGGGAGCTGTTTTTT. Translation: CASSQSRDDTNTGELFF.

On this clone itself: This sample also contains other DNA sequences that code for the same CDR3. The rearrangement joins TRBV5-1 to TRBJ2-3, with D unclear. Germline V gives CDR1 SGHRS, CDR2 YFSETQ. The CDR3 totals 15 residues. The germline V and J ends were trimmed by 0 bases and 2 bases, with 10 bases remaining between them. CDR3 in amino acids: CASSLAGGPTDTQYF. In DNA, the CDR3 is TGCGCCAGCAGCTTGGCCGGCGGTCCCACAGATACGCAGTATTTT.

The rearrangement links TRBV7-2 to TRBJ2-1; 9 nucleotides align to TRBD2. V lost 3 bases, J lost 2 bases, and 14 bases stayed unmatched. CDR1 SGHTA and CDR2 FQGNSA come from the germline V gene. The CDR3 totals 19 residues. This CDR3 reads CASSLRSGSGRSPYNEQFF. CDR3 nucleotides: TGTGCCAGCAGCTTGAGGTCGGGGAGCGGGAGGAGCCCCTACAATGAGCAGTTCTTC.

The V call is TRBV25-1, the J call TRBJ1-5; D not certain. This CDR3 is built from 14 residues. The germline V and J ends were trimmed by 5 bases and 1 base, with 9 bases remaining between them. In germline, CDR1 is MGHDK, CDR2 SYGVNS. This CDR3 is CASSQSGSNQPQHF. In nucleotides, the CDR3 is TGTGCCAGCAGTCAATCCGGGAGCAATCAGCCCCAGCATTTT.

This chain joins TRBV7-9 and TRBJ2-5; D perhaps matches TRBD1 (6 bases). V lost 2 bases and J lost 0, with 16 bases in between. The CDR3 sequence is 17 residues long. Germline lookup yields CDR1 SEHNR and CDR2 FQNEAQ (reference sequence). This CDR3 is CASSLQQGLVYQETQYF. CDR3 in DNA: TGTGCCAGCAGCTTACAACAGGGATTGGTGTACCAAGAGACCCAGTACTTC. The whole variable domain, remainder taken from reference TRBV7-9 and TRBJ2-5, is DTGVSQNPRHKITKRGQNVTFRCDPISEHNRLYWYRQTLGQGPEFLTYFQNEAQLEKSRLLSDRFSAERPKGSFSTLEIQRTEQGDSAMYLCASSLQQGLVYQETQYFGPGTRLLVL.

The chain uses TRBV19 and TRBJ1-2, with 8 bases lining up with TRBD1. Looked up from germline, CDR1 is LNHDA and CDR2 is SQIVND (reference sequence). Trimming took 5 bases from V and 7 from J; bases not matched to a gene: 9. The CDR3 sequence is 14 residues long. The CDR3 coding sequence is TGTGCCAGTAGTCAATCCCAGGGGGCGGTTGGCTACACCTTC. Protein product: CASSQSQGAVGYTF.

The chain links TRBV11-2 to TRBJ2-5, with D unresolved. CDR1 SGHAT and CDR2 FQNNGV come from the germline V gene. Trimming took off 1 base at V and 5 bases at J, with 8 bases between the two ends. CDR3 length: 13 amino acids. CDR3 nucleotide sequence: TGTGCCAGCAGCTTAGTTCAGGCTGAGACCCAGTACTTC. Translated, it gives CASSLVQAETQYF.

The chain joins TRBV7-9 to TRBJ2-7; 7 nucleotides align to TRBD1. The CDR3 covers 13 residues. The germline V gene has CDR1 SEHNR and CDR2 FQNEAQ (reference sequence). V lost 0 bases, J lost 12 bases, and 8 bases stayed unmatched. CDR3 DNA: TGTGCCAGCAGCTTAGCCACAGGGGAAAGGATGTACTTC. Amino acids: CASSLATGERMYF.

The chain is built from TRBV12-3 or TRBV12-4 and TRBJ2-2; no reliable D call. The CDR3 length is 13 residues. The V and J ends lost 4 bases and 3 bases respectively, with 6 bases between them. The CDR3 DNA reads as TGTGCCAGCAGTTCCTGGGACACCGGGGAGCTGTTTTTT. This gives the protein CASSSWDTGELFF.